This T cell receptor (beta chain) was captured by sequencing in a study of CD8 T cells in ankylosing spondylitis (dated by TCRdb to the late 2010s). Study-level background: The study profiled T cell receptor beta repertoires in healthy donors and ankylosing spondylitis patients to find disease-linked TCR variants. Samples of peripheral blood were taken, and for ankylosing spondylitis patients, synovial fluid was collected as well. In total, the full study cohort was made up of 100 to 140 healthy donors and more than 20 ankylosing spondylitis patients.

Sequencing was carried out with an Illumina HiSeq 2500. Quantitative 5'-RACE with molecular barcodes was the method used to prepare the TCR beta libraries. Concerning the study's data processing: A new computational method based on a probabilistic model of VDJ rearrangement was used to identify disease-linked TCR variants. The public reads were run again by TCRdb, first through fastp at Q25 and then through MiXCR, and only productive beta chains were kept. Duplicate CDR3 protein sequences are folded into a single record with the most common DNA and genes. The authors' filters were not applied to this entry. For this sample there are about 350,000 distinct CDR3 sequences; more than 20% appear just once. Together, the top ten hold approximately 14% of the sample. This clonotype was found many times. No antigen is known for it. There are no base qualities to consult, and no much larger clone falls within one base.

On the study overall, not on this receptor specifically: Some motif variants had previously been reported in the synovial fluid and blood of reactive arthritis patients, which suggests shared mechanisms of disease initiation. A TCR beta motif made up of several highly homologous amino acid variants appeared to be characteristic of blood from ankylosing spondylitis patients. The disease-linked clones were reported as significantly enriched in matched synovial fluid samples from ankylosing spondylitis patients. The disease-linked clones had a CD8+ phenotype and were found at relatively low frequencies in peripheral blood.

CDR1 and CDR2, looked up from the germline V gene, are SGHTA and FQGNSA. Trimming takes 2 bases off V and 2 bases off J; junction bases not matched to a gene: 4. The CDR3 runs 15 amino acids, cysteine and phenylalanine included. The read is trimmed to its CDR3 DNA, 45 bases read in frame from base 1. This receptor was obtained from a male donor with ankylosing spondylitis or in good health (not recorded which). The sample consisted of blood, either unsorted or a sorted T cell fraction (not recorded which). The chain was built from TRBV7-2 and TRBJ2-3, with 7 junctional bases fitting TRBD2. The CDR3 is CASSLRLAATDTQYF. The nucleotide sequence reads TGTGCCAGCAGCTTAAGGCTAGCGGCCACAGATACGCAGTATTTT.